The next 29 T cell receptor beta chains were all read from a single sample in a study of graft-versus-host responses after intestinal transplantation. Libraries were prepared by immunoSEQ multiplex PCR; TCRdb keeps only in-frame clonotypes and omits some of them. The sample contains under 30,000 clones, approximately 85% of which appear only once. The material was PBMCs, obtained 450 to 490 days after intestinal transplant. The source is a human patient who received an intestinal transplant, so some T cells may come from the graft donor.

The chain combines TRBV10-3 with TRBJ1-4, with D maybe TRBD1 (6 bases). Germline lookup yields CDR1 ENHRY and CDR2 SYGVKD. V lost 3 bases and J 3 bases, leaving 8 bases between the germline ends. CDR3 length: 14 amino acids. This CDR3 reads CAISDSGANEKLFF. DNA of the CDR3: TGTGCCATCAGTGACTCAGGGGCTAATGAAAAACTGTTTTTT.

The chain's CDR3 is CATPRRGRDEQYF. CDR3 nucleotides: TGTGCCACCCCTCGAAGAGGTAGAGACGAGCAGTACTTC. This rearrangement joins TRBV2 to TRBJ2-7; D gene unclear. The V and J ends lost 10 bases and 5 bases respectively, with 18 bases between them. This CDR3 region has 13 residues. Germline CDR1 and CDR2: SNHLY and FYNNEI. Full variable domain (missing parts from reference TRBV2 and TRBJ2-7): EPEVTQTPSHQVTQMGQEVILRCVPISNHLYFYWYRQILGQKVEFLVSFYNNEISEKSEIFDDQFSVERPDGSNFTLKIRSTKLEDSAMYFCATPRRGRDEQYFGPGTRLTVT.

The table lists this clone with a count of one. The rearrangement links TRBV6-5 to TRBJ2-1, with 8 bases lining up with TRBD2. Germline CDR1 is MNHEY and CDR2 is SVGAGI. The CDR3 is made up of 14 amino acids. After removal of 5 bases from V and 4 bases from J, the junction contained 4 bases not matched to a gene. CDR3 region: CASSELAGYNEQFF. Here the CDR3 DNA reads TGTGCCAGCAGTGAATTAGCGGGATACAATGAGCAGTTCTTC.

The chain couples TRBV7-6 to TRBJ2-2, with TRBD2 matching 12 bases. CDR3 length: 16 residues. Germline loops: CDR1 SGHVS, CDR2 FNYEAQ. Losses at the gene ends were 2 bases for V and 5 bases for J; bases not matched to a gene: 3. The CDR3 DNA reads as TGTGCCAGCAGCTTAACACTAGCGGGAGGAACCGGGGAGCTGTTTTTT. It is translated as CASSLTLAGGTGELFF.

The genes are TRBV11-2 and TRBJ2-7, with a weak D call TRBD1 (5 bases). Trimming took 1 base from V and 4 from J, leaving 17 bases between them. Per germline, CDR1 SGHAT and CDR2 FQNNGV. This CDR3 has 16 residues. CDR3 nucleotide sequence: TGTGCCAGCAGCTTAGCGTATTCGGCAGGGATTTACGAGCAGTACTTC. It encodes CASSLAYSAGIYEQYF.

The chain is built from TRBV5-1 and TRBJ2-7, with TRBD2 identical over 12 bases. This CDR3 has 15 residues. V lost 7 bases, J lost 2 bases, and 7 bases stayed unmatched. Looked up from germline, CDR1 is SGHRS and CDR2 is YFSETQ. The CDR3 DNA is TGCGCCAGCCAATGGACTAGCGGGAACCCCTACGAGCAGTACTTC. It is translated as CASQWTSGNPYEQYF.

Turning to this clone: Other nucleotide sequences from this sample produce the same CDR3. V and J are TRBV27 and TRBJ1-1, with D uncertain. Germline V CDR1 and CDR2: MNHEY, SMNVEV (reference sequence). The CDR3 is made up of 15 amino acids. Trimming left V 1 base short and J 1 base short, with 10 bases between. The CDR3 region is CASSLLSPANTEAFF. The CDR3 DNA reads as TGTGCCAGCAGTTTATTGAGTCCCGCGAACACTGAAGCTTTCTTT.

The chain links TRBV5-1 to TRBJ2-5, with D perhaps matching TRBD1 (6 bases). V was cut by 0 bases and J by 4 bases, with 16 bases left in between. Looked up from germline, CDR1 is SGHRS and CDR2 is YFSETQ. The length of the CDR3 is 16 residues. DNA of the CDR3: TGCGCCAGCAGCTTGGGGGGCAGGGGATCGTTAGAGACCCAGTACTTC. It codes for CASSLGGRGSLETQYF.

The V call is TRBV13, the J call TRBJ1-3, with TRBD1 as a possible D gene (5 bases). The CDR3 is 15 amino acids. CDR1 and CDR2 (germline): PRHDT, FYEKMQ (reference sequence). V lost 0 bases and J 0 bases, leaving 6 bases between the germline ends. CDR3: CASSLGTASGNTIYF. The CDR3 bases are TGTGCCAGCAGCTTAGGGACAGCCTCTGGAAACACCATATATTTT. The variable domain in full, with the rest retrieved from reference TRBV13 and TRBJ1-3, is AAGVIQSPRHLIKEKRETATLKCYPIPRHDTVYWYQQGPGQDPQFLISFYEKMQSDKGSIPDRFSAQQFSDYHSELNMSSLELGDSALYFCASSLGTASGNTIYFGEGSWLTVV.

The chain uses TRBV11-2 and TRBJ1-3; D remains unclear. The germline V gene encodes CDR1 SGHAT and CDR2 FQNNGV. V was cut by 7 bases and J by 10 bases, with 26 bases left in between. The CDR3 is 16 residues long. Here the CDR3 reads CASTPAAGRPTGTIYF. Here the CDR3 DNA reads TGTGCCAGCACCCCCGCCGCCGGCAGACCCACCGGGACCATATATTTT.

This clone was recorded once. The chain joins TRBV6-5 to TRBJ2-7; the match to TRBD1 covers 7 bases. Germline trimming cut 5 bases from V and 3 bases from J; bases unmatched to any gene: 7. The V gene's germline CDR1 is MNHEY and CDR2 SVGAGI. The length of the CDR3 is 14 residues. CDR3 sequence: CASSEDYRGYEQYF. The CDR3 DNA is TGTGCCAGCAGTGAAGATTACAGGGGCTACGAGCAGTACTTC.

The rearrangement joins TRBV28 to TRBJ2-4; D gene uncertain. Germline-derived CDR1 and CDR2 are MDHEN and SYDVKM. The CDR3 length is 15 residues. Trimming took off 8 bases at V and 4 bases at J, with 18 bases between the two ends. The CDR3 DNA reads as TGTGCCAGCGGATTCCAAACGTCCGAGAAAAACATTCAGTACTTC. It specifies CASGFQTSEKNIQYF.

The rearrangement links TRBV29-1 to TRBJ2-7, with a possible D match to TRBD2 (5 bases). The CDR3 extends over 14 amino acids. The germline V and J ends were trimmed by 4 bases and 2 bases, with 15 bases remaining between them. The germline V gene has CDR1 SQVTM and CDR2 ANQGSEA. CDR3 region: CSVAGSDSTYEQYF. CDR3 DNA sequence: TGCAGCGTTGCGGGCTCGGACTCAACCTACGAGCAGTACTTC.

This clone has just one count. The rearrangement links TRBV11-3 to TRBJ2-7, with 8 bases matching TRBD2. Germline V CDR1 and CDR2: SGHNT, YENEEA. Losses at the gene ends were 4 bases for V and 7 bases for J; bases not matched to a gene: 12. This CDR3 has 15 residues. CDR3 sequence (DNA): TGTGCCAGCAGCTCCGGGGGGGACCTGAAGTGGGAGCAGTACTTC. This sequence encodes CASSSGGDLKWEQYF.

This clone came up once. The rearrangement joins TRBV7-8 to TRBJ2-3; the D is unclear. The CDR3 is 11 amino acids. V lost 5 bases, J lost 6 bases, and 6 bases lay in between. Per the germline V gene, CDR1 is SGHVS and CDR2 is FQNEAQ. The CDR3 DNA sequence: TGTGCCAGCAGCCCATGGGATACGCAGTATTTT. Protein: CASSPWDTQYF.

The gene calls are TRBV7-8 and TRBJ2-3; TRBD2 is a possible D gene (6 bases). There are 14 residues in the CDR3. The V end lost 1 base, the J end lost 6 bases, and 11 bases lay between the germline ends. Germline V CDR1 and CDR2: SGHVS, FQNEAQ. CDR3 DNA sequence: TGTGCCAGCAGCTTAGGACTCGGAGGGGATACGCAGTATTTT. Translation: CASSLGLGGDTQYF.

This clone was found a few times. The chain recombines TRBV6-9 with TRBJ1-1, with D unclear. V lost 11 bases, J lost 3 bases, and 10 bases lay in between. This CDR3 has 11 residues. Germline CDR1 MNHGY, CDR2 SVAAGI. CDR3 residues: CAAREDTEAFF. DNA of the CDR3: TGTGCCGCCCGAGAAGACACTGAAGCTTTCTTT.

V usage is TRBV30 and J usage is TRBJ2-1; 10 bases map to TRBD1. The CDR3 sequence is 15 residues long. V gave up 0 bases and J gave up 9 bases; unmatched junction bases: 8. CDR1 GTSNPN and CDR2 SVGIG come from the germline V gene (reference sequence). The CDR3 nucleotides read TGTGCCTGGAGTGTTTACAGGACAGGGGGGAGTGAGCAGTTCTTC. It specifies CAWSVYRTGGSEQFF. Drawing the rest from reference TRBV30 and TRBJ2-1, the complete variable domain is SQTIHQWPATLVQPVGSPLSLECTVEGTSNPNLYWYRQAAGRGLQLLFYSVGIGQISSEVPQNLSASRPQDRQFILSSKKLLLSDSGFYLCAWSVYRTGGSEQFFGPGTRLTVL.

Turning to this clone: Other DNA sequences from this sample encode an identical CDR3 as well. CDR3 sequence: CASTPTGTGRREQYF. CDR3 sequence (DNA): TGTGCCAGCACTCCTACCGGGACAGGGCGGCGGGAGCAGTACTTC. The J gene is TRBJ2-7, the V gene TRBV6-5; 9 bases align to TRBD1. Germline assignment: CDR1 MNHEY and CDR2 SVGAGI. This CDR3 has 15 amino acids. J gave up 7 bases and V 7 bases, and 14 bases lay outside the gene matches.

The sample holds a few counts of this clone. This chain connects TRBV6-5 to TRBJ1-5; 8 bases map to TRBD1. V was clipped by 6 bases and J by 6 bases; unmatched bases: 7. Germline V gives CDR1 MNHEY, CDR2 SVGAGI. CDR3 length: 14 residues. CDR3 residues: CASRARGLGQPQHF. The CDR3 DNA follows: TGTGCCAGCAGAGCCAGGGGGCTCGGTCAGCCCCAGCATTTT.

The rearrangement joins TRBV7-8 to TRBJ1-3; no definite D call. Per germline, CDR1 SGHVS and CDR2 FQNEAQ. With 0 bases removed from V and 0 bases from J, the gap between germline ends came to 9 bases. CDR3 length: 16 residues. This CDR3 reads CASSLAAWNSGNTIYF. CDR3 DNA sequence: TGTGCCAGCAGCTTAGCCGCGTGGAACTCTGGAAACACCATATATTTT.

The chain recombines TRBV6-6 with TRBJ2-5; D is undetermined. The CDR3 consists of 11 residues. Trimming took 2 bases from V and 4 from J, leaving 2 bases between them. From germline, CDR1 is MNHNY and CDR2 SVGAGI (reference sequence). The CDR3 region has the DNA TGTGCCAGCAGTTACGGAGAGACCCAGTACTTC. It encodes CASSYGETQYF.

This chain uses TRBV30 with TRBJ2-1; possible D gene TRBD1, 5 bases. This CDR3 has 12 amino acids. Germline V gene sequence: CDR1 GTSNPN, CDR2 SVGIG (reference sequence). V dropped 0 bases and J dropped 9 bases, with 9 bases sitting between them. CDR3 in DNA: TGTGCCTGGAGTGTCAGGGCTAGTGAGCAGTTCTTC. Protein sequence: CAWSVRASEQFF.

This CDR3 is CAWSVQGSEAFF. As DNA, the CDR3 is TGTGCCTGGAGTGTACAGGGCTCTGAAGCTTTCTTT. The chain uses TRBV30 and TRBJ1-1, with D maybe TRBD1 (6 bases). Germline V lookup: CDR1 GTSNPN, CDR2 SVGIG (reference sequence). V dropped 0 bases and J dropped 6 bases, with 8 bases sitting between them. The CDR3 consists of 12 residues.

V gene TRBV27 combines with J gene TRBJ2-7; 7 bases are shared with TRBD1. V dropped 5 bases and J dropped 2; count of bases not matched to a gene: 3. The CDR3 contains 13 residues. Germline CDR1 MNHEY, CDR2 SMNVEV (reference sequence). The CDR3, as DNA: TGTGCCAGCAGTCTGACAGGGCCCTACGAGCAGTACTTC. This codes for CASSLTGPYEQYF.

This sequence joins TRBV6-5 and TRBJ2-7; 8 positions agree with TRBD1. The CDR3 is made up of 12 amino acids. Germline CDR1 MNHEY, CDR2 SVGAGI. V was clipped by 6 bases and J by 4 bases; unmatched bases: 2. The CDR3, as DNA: TGTGCCAGCAGCAGGGGGCGGTACGAGCAGTACTTC. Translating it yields CASSRGRYEQYF.

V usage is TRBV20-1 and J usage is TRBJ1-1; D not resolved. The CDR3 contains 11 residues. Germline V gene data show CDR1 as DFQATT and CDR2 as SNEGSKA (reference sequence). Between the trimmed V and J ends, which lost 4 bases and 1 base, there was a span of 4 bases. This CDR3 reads CSAKANTEAFF. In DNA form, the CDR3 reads TGCAGTGCTAAGGCGAACACTGAAGCTTTCTTT.

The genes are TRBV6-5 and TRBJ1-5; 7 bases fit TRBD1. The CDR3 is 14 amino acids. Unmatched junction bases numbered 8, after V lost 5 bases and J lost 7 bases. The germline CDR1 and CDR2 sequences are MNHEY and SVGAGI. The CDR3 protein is CASSPTGFGQPQHF. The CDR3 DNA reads TGTGCCAGCAGTCCGACAGGGTTCGGGCAGCCCCAGCATTTT.

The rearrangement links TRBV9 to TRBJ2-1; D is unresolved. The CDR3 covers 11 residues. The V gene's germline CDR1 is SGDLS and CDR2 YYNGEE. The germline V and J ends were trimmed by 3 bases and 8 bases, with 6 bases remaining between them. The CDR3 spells CASSDVHEQFF. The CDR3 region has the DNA TGTGCCAGCAGCGATGTCCATGAGCAGTTCTTC.